This TCR beta chain emerged from a study of T cell responses to AZD1222 COVID-19 vaccine. Study-wide context: Second-dose groups at about 4 or about 12 weeks were pooled.

Concerning this clone: No antigen is known for it.

Broader study findings: Among vaccine-associated CD4 TCRs, coverage spanned spike, with dominance at 160-218 and 743-854. Possibly, clonal diversity was underestimated; donors were largely white British and included more females.

Data came from immunoSEQ multiplex PCR; TCRdb stores just in-frame clones and leaves some out. Counted here are 120,000 or so clones, roughly 88% occurring once; the ten biggest clones make up 4.5% to 5%. The V gene lost 0 bases and the J gene lost 9 bases, with 13 bases spanning the gap. The CDR3 covers 14 residues. Germline CDR1 SGHRS, CDR2 YFSETQ. The rearrangement uses TRBV5-1 and TRBJ2-1; the D gene could be TRBD1 or TRBD2 (5 bases each). The receptor was derived from an adult in good health. Sequenced material: peripheral blood, taken on day 0 of AZD1222 vaccination. The CDR3 loop is CASSLGDPHGEQFF. The CDR3 DNA sequence: TGCGCCAGCAGCTTGGGGGACCCCCACGGTGAGCAGTTCTTC. Drawing the rest from reference TRBV5-1 and TRBJ2-1, the complete variable domain is KAGVTQTPRYLIKTRGQQVTLSCSPISGHRSVSWYQQTPGQGLQFLFEYFSETQRNKGNFPGRFSGRQFSNSRSEMNVSTLELGDSALYLCASSLGDPHGEQFFGPGTRLTVL.